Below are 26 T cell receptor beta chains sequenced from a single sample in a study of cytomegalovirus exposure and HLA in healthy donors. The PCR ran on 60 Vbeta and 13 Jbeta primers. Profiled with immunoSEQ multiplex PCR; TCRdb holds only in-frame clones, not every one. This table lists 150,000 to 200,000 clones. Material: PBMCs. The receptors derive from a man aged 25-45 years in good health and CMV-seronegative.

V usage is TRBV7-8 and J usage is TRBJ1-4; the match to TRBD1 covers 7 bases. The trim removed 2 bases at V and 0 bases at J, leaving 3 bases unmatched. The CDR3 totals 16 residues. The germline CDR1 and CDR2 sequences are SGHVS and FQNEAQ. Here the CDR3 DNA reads TGTGCCAGCAGCTTAAGACAGGGCGCAACTAATGAAAAACTGTTTTTT. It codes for CASSLRQGATNEKLFF.

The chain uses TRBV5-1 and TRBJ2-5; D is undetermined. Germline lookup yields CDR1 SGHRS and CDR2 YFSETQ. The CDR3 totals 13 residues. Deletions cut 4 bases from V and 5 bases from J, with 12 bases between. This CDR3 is CASSDQARETQYF. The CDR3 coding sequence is TGCGCCAGCAGCGATCAGGCAAGGGAGACCCAGTACTTC.

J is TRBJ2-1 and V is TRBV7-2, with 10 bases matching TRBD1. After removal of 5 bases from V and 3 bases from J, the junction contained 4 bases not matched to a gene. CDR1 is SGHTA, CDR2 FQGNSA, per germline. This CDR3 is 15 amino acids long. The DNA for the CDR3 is TGTGCCAGCAGCCACGACAGGGGGCTCTACAATGAGCAGTTCTTC. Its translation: CASSHDRGLYNEQFF. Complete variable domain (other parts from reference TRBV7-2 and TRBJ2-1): GAGVSQSPSNKVTEKGKDVELRCDPISGHTALYWYRQSLGQGLEFLIYFQGNSAPDKSGLPSDRFSAERTGGSVSTLTIQRTQQEDSAVYLCASSHDRGLYNEQFFGPGTRLTVL.

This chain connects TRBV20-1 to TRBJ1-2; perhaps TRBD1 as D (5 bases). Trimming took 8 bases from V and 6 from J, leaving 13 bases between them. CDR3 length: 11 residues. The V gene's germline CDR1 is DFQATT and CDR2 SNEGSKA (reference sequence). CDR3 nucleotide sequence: TGCAGTACGCTGCGGGACCATGGCTACACCTTC. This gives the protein CSTLRDHGYTF.

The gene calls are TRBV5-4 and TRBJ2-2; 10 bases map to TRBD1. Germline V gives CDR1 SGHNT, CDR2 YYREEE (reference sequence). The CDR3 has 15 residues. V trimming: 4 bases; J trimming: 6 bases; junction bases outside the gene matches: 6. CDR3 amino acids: CASSRDRGLSGELFF. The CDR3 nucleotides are TGTGCCAGCAGCCGGGACAGGGGCCTCTCCGGGGAGCTGTTTTTT.

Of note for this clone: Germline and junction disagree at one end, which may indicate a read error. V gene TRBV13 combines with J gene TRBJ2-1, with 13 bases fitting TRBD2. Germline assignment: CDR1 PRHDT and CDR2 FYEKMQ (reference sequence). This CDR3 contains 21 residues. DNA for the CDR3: TGTGCCAGCAGCGCAATCTCTTCCGGGACTAGCGGGGTAAGCTCCTACAGTGAGCAGTTCTTC. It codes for CASSAISSGTSGVSSYSEQFF. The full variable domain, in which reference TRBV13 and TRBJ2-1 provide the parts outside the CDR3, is AAGVIQSPRHLIKEKRETATLKCYPIPRHDTVYWYQQGPGQDPQFLISFYEKMQSDKGSIPDRFSAQQFSDYHSELNMSSLELGDSALYFCASSAISSGTSGVSSYSEQFFGPGTRLTVL.

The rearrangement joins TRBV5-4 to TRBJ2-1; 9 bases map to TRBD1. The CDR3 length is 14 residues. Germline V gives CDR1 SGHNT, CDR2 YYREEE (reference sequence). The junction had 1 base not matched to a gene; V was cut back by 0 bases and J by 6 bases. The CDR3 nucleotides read TGTGCCAGCAGCTTGGCGACAGGGGGCAATGAGCAGTTCTTC. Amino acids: CASSLATGGNEQFF. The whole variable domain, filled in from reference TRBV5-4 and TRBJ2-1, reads ETGVTQSPTHLIKTRGQQVTLRCSSQSGHNTVSWYQQALGQGPQFIFQYYREEENGRGNFPPRFSGLQFPNYSSELNVNALELDDSALYLCASSLATGGNEQFFGPGTRLTVL.

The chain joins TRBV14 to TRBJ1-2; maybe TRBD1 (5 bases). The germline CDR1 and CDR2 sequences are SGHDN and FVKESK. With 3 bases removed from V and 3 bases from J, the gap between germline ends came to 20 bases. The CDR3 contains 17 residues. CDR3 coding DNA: TGTGCCAGCAGCCACACCGTGGGAATCAGGGTGGACTATGGCTACACCTTC. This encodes CASSHTVGIRVDYGYTF.

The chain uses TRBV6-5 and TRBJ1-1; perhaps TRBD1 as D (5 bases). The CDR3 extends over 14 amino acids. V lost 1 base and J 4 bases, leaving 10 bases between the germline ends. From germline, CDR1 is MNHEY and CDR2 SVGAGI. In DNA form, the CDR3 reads TGTGCCAGCAGTTACTTCCAGGGAGGCACTGAAGCTTTCTTT. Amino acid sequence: CASSYFQGGTEAFF.

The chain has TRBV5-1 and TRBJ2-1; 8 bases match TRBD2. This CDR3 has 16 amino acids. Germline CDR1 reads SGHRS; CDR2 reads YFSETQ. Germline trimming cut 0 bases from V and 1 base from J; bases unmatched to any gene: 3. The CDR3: CASSLGRGDSYNEQFF. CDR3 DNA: TGCGCCAGCAGCTTGGGGCGGGGGGATTCCTACAATGAGCAGTTCTTC.

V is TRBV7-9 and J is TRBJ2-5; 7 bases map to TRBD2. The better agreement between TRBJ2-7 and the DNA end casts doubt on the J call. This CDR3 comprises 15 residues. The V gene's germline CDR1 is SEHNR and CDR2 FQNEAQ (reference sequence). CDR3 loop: CASSLGGSGYYEQYF. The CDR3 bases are TGTGCCAGCAGCTTAGGGGGTAGCGGGTACTACGAGCAGTACTTC.

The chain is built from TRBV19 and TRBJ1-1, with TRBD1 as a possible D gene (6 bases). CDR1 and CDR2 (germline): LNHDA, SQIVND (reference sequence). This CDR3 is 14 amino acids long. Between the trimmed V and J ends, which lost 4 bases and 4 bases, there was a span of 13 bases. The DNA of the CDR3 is TGTGCCAGTAGTACCCAAGTCAGGGGCACTGAAGCTTTCTTT. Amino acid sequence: CASSTQVRGTEAFF.

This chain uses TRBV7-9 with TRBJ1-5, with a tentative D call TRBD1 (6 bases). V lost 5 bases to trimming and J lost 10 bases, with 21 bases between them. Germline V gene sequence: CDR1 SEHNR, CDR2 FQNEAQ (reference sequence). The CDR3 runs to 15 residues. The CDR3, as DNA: TGTGCCAGCAGCCGCGCGGACAGTCATATACGACCCCAGCATTTT. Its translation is CASSRADSHIRPQHF.

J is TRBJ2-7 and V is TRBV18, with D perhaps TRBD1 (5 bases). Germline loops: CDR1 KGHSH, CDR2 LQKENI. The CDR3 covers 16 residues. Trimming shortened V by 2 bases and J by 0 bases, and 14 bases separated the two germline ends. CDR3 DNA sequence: TGTGCCAGCTCACCAGCAGGGCAGATAGGCTCCTACGAGCAGTACTTC. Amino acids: CASSPAGQIGSYEQYF.

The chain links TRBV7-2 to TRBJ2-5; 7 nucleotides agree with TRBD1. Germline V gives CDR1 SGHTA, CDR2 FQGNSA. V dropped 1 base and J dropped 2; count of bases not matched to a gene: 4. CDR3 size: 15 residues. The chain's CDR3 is CASSLVGQVQETQYF. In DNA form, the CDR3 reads TGTGCCAGCAGCTTAGTAGGACAGGTTCAAGAGACCCAGTACTTC. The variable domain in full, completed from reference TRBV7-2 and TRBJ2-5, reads GAGVSQSPSNKVTEKGKDVELRCDPISGHTALYWYRQSLGQGLEFLIYFQGNSAPDKSGLPSDRFSAERTGGSVSTLTIQRTQQEDSAVYLCASSLVGQVQETQYFGPGTRLLVL.

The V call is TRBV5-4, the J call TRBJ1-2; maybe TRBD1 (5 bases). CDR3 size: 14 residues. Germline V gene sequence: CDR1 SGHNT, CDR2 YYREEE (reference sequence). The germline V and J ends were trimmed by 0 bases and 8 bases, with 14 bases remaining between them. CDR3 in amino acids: CASSLGQGLRGYTF. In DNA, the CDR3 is TGTGCCAGCAGCTTGGGGCAGGGCCTACGGGGCTACACCTTC.

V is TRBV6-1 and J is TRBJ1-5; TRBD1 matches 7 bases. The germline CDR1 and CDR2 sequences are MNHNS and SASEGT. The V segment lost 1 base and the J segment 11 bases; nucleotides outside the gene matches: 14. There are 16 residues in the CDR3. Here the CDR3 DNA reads TGTGCCAGCAGTGAAGGGGTAGGGGGCCTCCGGTGGGCCCAGCATTTT. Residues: CASSEGVGGLRWAQHF.

CDR3 sequence reads: CASSLDSQVDNYGYTF. For the CDR3, the DNA is TGTGCCAGCAGCCTGGACAGTCAAGTAGATAACTATGGCTACACCTTC. The V call is TRBV5-4, the J call TRBJ1-2; the D gene is possibly TRBD1 (6 bases). Germline CDR1 and CDR2: SGHNT and YYREEE (reference sequence). The ends were cut back, 4 bases at V and 1 base at J, with 17 bases in the middle. This CDR3 has 16 residues.

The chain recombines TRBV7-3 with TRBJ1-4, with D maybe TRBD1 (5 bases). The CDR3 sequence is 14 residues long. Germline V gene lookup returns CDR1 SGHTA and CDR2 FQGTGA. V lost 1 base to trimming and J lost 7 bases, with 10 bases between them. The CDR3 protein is CASSLSGAPEKLFF. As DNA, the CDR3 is TGTGCCAGCAGCTTAAGCGGGGCCCCTGAAAAACTGTTTTTT.

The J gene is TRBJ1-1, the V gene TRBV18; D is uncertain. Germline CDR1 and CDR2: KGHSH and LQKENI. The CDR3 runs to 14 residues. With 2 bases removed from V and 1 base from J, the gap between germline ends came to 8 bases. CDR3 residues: CASSPMRENTEAFF. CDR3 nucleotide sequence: TGTGCCAGCTCACCAATGAGGGAGAACACTGAAGCTTTCTTT.

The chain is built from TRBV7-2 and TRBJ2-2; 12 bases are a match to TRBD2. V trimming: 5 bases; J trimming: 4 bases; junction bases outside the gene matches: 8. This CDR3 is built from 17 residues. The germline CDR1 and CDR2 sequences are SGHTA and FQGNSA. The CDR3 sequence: CASSPRLAGVVTGELFF. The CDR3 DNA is TGTGCCAGCAGCCCGCGACTAGCGGGAGTTGTCACCGGGGAGCTGTTTTTT.

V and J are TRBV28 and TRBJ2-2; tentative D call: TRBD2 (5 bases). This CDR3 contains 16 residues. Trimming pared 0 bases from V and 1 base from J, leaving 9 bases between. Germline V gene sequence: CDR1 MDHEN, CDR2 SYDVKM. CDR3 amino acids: CASSLWRAVNTGELFF. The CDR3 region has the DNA TGTGCCAGCAGTTTATGGAGGGCAGTGAACACCGGGGAGCTGTTTTTT.

The CDR3 sequence: CASTLGSGANVLTF. In DNA form, the CDR3 reads TGTGCCAGCACTCTAGGCTCTGGGGCCAACGTCCTGACTTTC. The V gene is TRBV6-5, the J gene TRBJ2-6; D gene uncertain. This CDR3 contains 14 residues. Germline V gene lookup returns CDR1 MNHEY and CDR2 SVGAGI. Trimming removed 7 bases at V and 0 bases at J, with 7 bases between.

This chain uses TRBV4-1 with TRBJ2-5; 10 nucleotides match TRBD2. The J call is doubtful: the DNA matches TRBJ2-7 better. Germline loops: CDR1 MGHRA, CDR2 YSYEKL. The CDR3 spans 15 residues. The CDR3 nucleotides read TGCGCCAGCAGCCCGCTAGCGGGAGCTTCCTACGAGCAGTACTTC. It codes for CASSPLAGASYEQYF.

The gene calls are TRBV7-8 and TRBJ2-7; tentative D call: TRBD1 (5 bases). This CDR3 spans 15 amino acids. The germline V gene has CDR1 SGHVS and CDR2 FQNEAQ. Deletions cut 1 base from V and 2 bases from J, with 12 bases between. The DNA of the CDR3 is TGTGCCAGCAGCTTAGAGGCAGGGCTTACCTACGAGCAGTACTTC. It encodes CASSLEAGLTYEQYF. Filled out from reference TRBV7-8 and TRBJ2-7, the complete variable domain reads GAGVSQSPRYKVAKRGQDVALRCDPISGHVSLFWYQQALGQGPEFLTYFQNEAQLDKSGLPSDRFFAERPEGSVSTLKIQRTQQEDSAVYLCASSLEAGLTYEQYFGPGTRLTVT.

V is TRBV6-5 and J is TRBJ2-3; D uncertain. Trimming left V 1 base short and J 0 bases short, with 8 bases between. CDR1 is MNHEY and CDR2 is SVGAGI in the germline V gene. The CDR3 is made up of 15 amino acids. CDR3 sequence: CASSYYLTSTDTQYF. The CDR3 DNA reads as TGTGCCAGCAGTTACTACCTCACTAGCACAGATACGCAGTATTTT.